This T cell receptor beta chain was observed in a study of shared clonotypes between healthy human individuals (dated by TCRdb to the early 2020s). For the wider study: Two women and a few men aged 18 to 49 years were included in the cohort. For each donor, CD4 naive and CD4 memory were each run on three plates, CD8 naive on two plates, and CD8 memory on one plate. The study deeply sequenced blood TCR repertoires of five healthy adults to estimate repertoire size and the extent of clonotype sharing between individuals. To increase sequencing depth and limit assay-specific biases, different laboratories used diverse techniques to prepare libraries and sequence TCR repertoires. Leukapheresis yielded between about 0.94 and 9 billion PBMCs per donor. Results and caveats for the whole study, not just this receptor: Larger estimated clonotype richness was generally found for naive subsets than for memory subsets. Based on pairwise subsampling, the degree of clonotype sharing among donors was expected to be affected by sequencing depth. Only blood was sampled, and tissue TCR repertoires likely differ from those in blood. When a handful of donors were compared, the shared fraction of clonotypes was about 5% for naive CD4, about 4% for naive CD8, more than 2% for memory CD4, and 0.35% to 0.4% for memory CD8. Incomplete sequencing was indicated by rarefaction of sorted-subset datasets, despite the large sequencing depth. The genetic and exposure-history diversity represented was limited by the small number of donors. Compared with non-shared clonotypes, clonotypes shared by all four sorted-subset donors had higher generation probabilities.

CD8 naive samples consisted of CD45RO-negative cells that were positively selected for CCR7, yielding a CD45RA+CCR7+ population without TemRA cells. Healthy HIV-negative adults with no recently reported acute infections or vaccinations were included as donors. Only Caucasian adults living in Nashville, Tennessee, USA were represented among the donors. Blood was obtained by leukapheresis, after which PBMCs were separated by Ficoll-Histopaque density gradient centrifugation and cryopreserved in liquid nitrogen vapor phase. Analytical flow cytometry was used to check the purity and quantity of each magnetically sorted T cell population. Each sorted fraction had its genomic DNA isolated and then quantified by UV absorbance on a Nanodrop 2000c. TCR CDR3 regions were amplified from genomic DNA by multiplex PCR using the deep immunoSEQ assay. For each cell subset, the extracted genomic DNA was distributed evenly across all wells of several immunoSEQ 96-well plates, and each plate served as one replicate. For sorted subsets, each replicate PCR was loaded with 150 to 250 ng genomic DNA, equivalent to some 27,000 T cell genomes. Purified libraries were measured with a Qubit 3.0 fluorometer, size-checked on a Bioanalyzer 2100, and measured again with the KAPA Library Quantification kit. A separate single-read 150-cycle Illumina NextSeq 550 flow cell was used to sequence each immunoSEQ 96-well plate. The source study handled its data this way. The immunoSEQ output contained only junctional sequences without quality scores, so filtering could not match that applied to full-length reads. To assign V/J genes and CDR3, sequences were annotated against IMGT germline references using PyIR, a Python wrapper for IgBLAST v1.9. Reads with weak V/J assignments (E-value above 1e-6), missing CDR3, stop codons, out-of-frame junctions, or ambiguous translated residues were removed. A V3J clonotype was defined by an identical inferred V gene, J gene, and CDR3 amino acid sequence. To compute the percentage overlap between repertoires, the number of shared unique clonotypes was divided by the size of the smaller repertoire. RTK rarefaction, the Chao1 estimator, and Recon v2.1 estimates of unobserved clonotypes were used to assess repertoire richness. Generation probabilities were computed with OLGA for all TCRbeta clonotypes obtained by the gDNA method from several donors. TCRdb's version of the immuneACCESS table is confined to in-frame rearrangements and falls short of the full clone set. An unresolved V gene accounts for under half of the shortfall where checked; the remainder is of unknown origin. V, J and clone size are taken as reported in that table, and D and trimming were inferred from the DNA itself. The sample has nearly 600,000 clones on record, 95% to 96% of them singletons. The ten largest account for 0.1% to 0.11% of the sample.

Based on the germline V gene (reference sequence), the CDR1 and CDR2 sequences are MNHEY and SMNVEV. The V and J ends are trimmed by 2 bases and 0 bases, leaving 8 bases between them. Measured from the cysteine to the phenylalanine, the CDR3 is 14 residues long. Only the CDR3 DNA is retained, 42 bases long and in frame from the first base. This clone was counted a single time. The antigen it recognizes is unknown. Base qualities are not at hand, and no much larger clone is one base apart. The V gene is TRBV27 and the J gene is TRBJ2-7, with no confidently assigned D gene. The sequencing input was naive CD8+ T cells sorted from blood. Interpreted using the paper, the cell subset or site label stands for: CD45RA+CCR7+. This TCR was sampled from a woman aged 30 to 39 in good health. The sequence in DNA is TGTGCCAGCAGTTTAAAGGTGCACTCCTACGAGCAGTACTTC. It translates as CASSLKVHSYEQYF.